This T cell receptor beta chain was sequenced for a study of cytomegalovirus exposure and HLA in healthy donors. This CDR3 comprises 14 residues. The V and J ends lost 6 bases and 5 bases respectively, with 18 bases between them. CDR1 is SGHRS and CDR2 is YFSETQ in the germline V gene. General study findings and limits: Earlier analysis looked at TCR beta V segments, and most were productive about 90% or about 30% of the time. CMV serostatus was the sole immune exposure data available.

Both 60 Vbeta primers and 13 Jbeta primers went into the PCR. TCRdb's table, derived via immunoSEQ multiplex PCR, lists solely in-frame clones and lacks some. Seen here are about 160,000 clones, around 75% observed once, and the top ten hold just under 3%. With regard to this clone: Its target is not known.

Each of the donors was a healthy bone marrow donor. The source material was PBMCs. The clonotype originates from a woman aged 45-65 years in good health and CMV-seropositive. This chain joins TRBV5-1 and TRBJ2-7; D is possibly TRBD1 (5 bases). The CDR3 DNA follows: TGCGCCAGCAAAGCGCAGGGTTCAACGGACGAGCAGTACTTC. Protein sequence: CASKAQGSTDEQYF.